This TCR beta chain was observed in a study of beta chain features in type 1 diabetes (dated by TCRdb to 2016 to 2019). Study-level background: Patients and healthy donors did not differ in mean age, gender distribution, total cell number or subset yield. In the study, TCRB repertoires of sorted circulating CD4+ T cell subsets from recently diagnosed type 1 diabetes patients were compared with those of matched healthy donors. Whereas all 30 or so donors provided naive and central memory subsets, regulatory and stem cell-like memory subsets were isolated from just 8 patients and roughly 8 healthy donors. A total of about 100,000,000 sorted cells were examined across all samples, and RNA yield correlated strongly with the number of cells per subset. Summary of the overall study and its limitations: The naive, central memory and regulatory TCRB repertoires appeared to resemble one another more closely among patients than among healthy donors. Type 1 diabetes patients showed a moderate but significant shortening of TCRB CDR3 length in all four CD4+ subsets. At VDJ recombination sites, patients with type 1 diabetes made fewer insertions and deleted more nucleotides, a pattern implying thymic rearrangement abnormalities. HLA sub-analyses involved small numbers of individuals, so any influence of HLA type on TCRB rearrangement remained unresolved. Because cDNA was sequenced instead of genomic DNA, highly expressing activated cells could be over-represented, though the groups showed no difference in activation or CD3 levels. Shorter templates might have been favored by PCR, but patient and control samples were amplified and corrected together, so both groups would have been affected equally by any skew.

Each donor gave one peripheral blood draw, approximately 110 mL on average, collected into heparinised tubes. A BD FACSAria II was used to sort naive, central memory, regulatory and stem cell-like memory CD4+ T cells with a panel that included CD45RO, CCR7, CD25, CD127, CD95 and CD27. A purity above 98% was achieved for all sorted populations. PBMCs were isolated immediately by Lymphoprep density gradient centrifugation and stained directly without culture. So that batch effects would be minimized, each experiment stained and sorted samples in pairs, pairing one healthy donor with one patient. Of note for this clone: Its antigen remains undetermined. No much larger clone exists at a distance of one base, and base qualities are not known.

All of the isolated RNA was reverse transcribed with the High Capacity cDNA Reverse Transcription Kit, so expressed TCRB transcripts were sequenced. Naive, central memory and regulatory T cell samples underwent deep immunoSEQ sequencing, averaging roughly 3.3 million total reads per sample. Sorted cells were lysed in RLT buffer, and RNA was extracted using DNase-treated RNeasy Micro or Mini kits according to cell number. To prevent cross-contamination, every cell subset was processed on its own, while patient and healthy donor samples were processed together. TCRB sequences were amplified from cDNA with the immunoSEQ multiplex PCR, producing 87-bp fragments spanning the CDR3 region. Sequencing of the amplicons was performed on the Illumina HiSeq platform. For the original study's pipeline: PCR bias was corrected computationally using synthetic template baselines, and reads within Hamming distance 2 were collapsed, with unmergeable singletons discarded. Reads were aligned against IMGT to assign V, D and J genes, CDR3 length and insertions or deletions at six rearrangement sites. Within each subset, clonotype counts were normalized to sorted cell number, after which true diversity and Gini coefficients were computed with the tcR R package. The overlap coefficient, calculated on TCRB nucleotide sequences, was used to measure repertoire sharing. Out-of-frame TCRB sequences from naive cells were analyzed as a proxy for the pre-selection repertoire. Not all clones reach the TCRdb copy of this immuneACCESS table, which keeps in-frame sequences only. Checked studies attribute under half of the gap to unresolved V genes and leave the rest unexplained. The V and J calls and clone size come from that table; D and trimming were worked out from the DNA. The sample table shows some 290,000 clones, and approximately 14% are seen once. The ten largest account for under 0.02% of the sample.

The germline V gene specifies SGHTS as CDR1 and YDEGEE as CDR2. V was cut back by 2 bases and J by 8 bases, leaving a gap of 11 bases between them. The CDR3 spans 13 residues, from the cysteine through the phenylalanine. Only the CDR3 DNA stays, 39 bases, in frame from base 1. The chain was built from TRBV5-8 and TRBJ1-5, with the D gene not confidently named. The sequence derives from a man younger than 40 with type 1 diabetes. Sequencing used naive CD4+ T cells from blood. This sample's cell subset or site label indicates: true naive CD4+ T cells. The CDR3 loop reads CASSLADYEPQHF. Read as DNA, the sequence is TGTGCCAGCAGCTTAGCCGACTATGAGCCCCAGCATTTT.